This entry features one TCR beta chain sequence. The data were taken from a study of T cells in Graves' hyperthyroidism and ophthalmopathy. Germline lookup yields CDR1 ENHRY and CDR2 SYGVKD. J gave up 3 bases and V 2 bases, and 3 bases lay outside the gene matches. The length of the CDR3 is 15 residues. TCR beta CDR3 regions were amplified from RNA transcripts. The HTBI primer set was used in a first-round RT-PCR of the TCR CDR3. MiXCR, applied by TCRdb to the multiplex PCR reads, yields one record per CDR3 protein. Of a few hundred thousand distinct CDR3 sequences listed, approximately 14% are singletons. Exclusion of patients followed from uncontrolled infection, other autoimmune disease, pregnancy or lactation.

The receptor was isolated from a young woman with Graves' hyperthyroidism. Sequencing was done on a sample of blood. This chain joins TRBV10-3 and TRBJ2-1, with 8 nucleotides matching TRBD1. CDR3 DNA: TGTGCCATCAGTGAGGCGACAGGGGACTACAATGAGCAGTTCTTC. Translated, it gives CAISEATGDYNEQFF.